Presented here are 5 T cell receptor beta chains from one specimen sequenced in a study of T cell clones after liver transplantation. Only in-frame clones appear in the TCRdb table, and some are missing; sequencing was by immunoSEQ multiplex PCR. The table records tens of thousands of clones, 90% to 95% of them present only once. Here the sequenced sample was CD8+ T cells from blood, taken 12 months after liver transplant. These receptors were taken from a human patient who received a liver transplant. Certain T cells may be donor cells from the graft.

V is TRBV7-8 and J is TRBJ1-2, with a tentative D call TRBD1 (6 bases). The CDR3 has 16 residues. Between the trimmed V and J ends, which lost 1 base and 4 bases, there was a span of 16 bases. Germline CDR1 is SGHVS and CDR2 is FQNEAQ. The CDR3 region has the DNA TGTGCCAGCAGCTTAGGGCCTGCAGGGGAGGGCTATGGCTACACCTTC. It is translated as CASSLGPAGEGYGYTF.

The chain combines TRBV2 with TRBJ2-4, with 9 bases matching TRBD1. The germline V gene encodes CDR1 SNHLY and CDR2 FYNNEI. This CDR3 spans 17 amino acids. J lost 4 bases, V lost 3 bases, and 10 bases had no gene match. The CDR3 protein is CASSDRDRAAPKNIQYF. The DNA for the CDR3 is TGTGCCAGCAGTGACCGGGACAGGGCTGCCCCGAAAAACATTCAGTACTTC.

The V call is TRBV6-6, the J call TRBJ1-2, with D perhaps TRBD1 (5 bases). Germline CDR1 and CDR2: MNHNY and SVGAGI (reference sequence). This CDR3 is built from 12 residues. The V end was cut by 8 bases, the J end by 4 bases, with 11 bases between. In DNA form, the CDR3 reads TGTGCCAGCGAGGCAGGGAGCTATGGCTACACCTTC. Protein: CASEAGSYGYTF.

The CDR3 sequence is CASSLVASEQYF. CDR3 DNA sequence: TGTGCCAGCAGCTTAGTGGCTTCCGAGCAGTACTTC. The chain uses TRBV7-9 and TRBJ2-7; no clear D. In germline, CDR1 is SEHNR, CDR2 FQNEAQ (reference sequence). The CDR3 has 12 amino acids. The V and J ends lost 1 base and 6 bases respectively, with 7 bases between them.

The CDR3 is CASSLPGQATYEQYF. The CDR3, as DNA: TGTGCCAGCAGCTTACCGGGACAGGCTACCTACGAGCAGTACTTC. This chain connects TRBV5-4 to TRBJ2-7, with 8 bases identical to TRBD1. This CDR3 has 15 residues. The V gene's germline CDR1 is SGHNT and CDR2 YYREEE (reference sequence). V lost 2 bases to trimming and J lost 2 bases; unmatched junction nucleotides: 6.